One sample yielded the 25 T cell receptor beta chains listed below, sequenced in a study of T-cell reconstitution after alpha-beta-depleted transplantation in children (dated by TCRdb to about 2016). Library generation was performed with PCR. Sequencing was carried out with an Illumina HiSeq 2500. Molecular barcoding was employed in the preparation of TCR libraries, with unique molecular identifiers being used to normalize TCRbeta repertoire quantification. TCRdb reanalyzed the raw reads on its own, using fastp at Q25 for trimming and MiXCR for clone calling, and kept in-frame beta chains. Identical CDR3 proteins give one entry, which carries the most common genes and DNA. Counted in this sample were 200,000 to 300,000 distinct CDR3 sequences; about 12% of them appeared once. Of the sample, roughly 2.8% falls within the top ten clones. Specimen: PBMCs from the stem cell graft donor, collected from the stem cell graft. The origin of the receptors is a human donor who donated a stem cell graft to a child with acute lymphoblastic leukemia.

To note about this clonotype: This may be a read error, as it is one base from a much larger clone. The CDR3 DNA follows: TGTGACAGTAAGGCTACCATAGCGGGGGGAATCTACAATGAGCAGTTCTTC. Translating gives CDSKATIAGGIYNEQFF. The gene calls are TRBV19 and TRBJ2-1; 10 positions agree with TRBD2. The CDR3 is 17 amino acids. Germline CDR1 is LNHDA and CDR2 is SQIVND (reference sequence).

As to this clonotype: Given a much more abundant clone one base away, this may be a read error. V gene TRBV24-1 combines with J gene TRBJ2-1; D might be TRBD2 (6 bases). The CDR3 runs to 17 residues. Germline V CDR1 and CDR2: KGHDR, SFDVKD. The CDR3 spells CATSDSRRGSSYDEQFF. CDR3 nucleotides: TGTGCCACCAGTGACTCAAGACGGGGGAGCTCCTACGATGAGCAGTTCTTC.

In its sample, this clonotype was seen many times. This sequence joins TRBV10-3 and TRBJ2-6; possible D gene TRBD1, 5 bases. Trimming shortened V by 4 bases and J by 0 bases, and 13 bases separated the two germline ends. This CDR3 has 17 residues. The germline V gene encodes CDR1 ENHRY and CDR2 SYGVKD. As DNA, the CDR3 is TGTGCCATCAGTGGGCTCAGGGCCAACTCTGGGGCCAACGTCCTGACTTTC. Translated, it gives CAISGLRANSGANVLTF.

A word on this clonotype: This clone may be a read error of a much larger clone one base away. The CDR3: CSARSSDRGTQYF. CDR3 sequence (DNA): TGCAGTGCTAGATCATCGGACAGAGGTACGCAGTATTTT. The chain employs TRBV20-1 and TRBJ2-3; tentatively, D is TRBD1 (6 bases). CDR1 DFQATT and CDR2 SNEGSKA come from the germline V gene (reference sequence). V was clipped by 2 bases and J by 8 bases, with 14 bases between them. This CDR3 region has 13 residues.

This clonotype was observed once. Just one base apart from a much larger clone, this may be a read error. The chain employs TRBV7-9 and TRBJ2-5; the match to TRBD2 covers 8 bases. J gave up 4 bases and V 3 bases, and 10 bases lay outside the gene matches. The CDR3 is 16 amino acids. Germline V gene lookup returns CDR1 SEHNR and CDR2 FQNEAQ (reference sequence). The CDR3 spells CASSFNSGKGRETQYF. CDR3 bases: TGTGCCAGCAGCTTTAATAGCGGGAAAGGGAGAGAGACCCAGTACTTC.

This clonotype has ten or more counts. The V call is TRBV10-3, the J call TRBJ2-7, with D unresolved. Germline V CDR1 and CDR2: ENHRY, SYGVKD. Deletions cut 10 bases from V and 3 bases from J, with 22 bases between. The CDR3 runs to 15 residues. The CDR3 is CATQHDSKAGYEQYF. The CDR3 nucleotides read TGTGCCACCCAGCATGATTCTAAGGCCGGCTACGAGCAGTACTTC.

This clonotype was seen repeatedly, ten times or more. This chain joins TRBV5-1 and TRBJ2-6; possibly TRBD1 or TRBD2 for D (5 bases each). Germline V gene lookup returns CDR1 SGHRS and CDR2 YFSETQ. The CDR3 runs 15 residues. V lost 2 bases to trimming and J lost 0 bases, with 6 bases between them. The CDR3 here is CASSFGGSGANVLTF. The CDR3 DNA reads as TGCGCCAGCAGCTTTGGGGGCTCTGGGGCCAACGTCCTGACTTTC.

This clonotype was seen repeatedly, ten times or more. The chain joins TRBV7-9 to TRBJ2-3; D is unresolved. The CDR3 has 14 residues. V was clipped by 2 bases and J by 11 bases, with 17 bases between them. Germline V CDR1 and CDR2: SEHNR, FQNEAQ (reference sequence). CDR3 DNA: TGTGCCAGCAGCTTACGAGACTCCAGTCATCGGCAGTATTTT. Translation gives CASSLRDSSHRQYF.

This clonotype has a count of ten or more. The chain is built from TRBV19 and TRBJ1-5; D call uncertain. CDR1 is LNHDA and CDR2 is SQIVND in the germline V gene (reference sequence). With 2 bases removed from V and 0 bases from J, the gap between germline ends came to 8 bases. The CDR3 sequence is 15 residues long. This chain's CDR3 is CASSIIGSSNQPQHF. CDR3 sequence (DNA): TGTGCCAGTAGTATAATAGGGTCTAGCAATCAGCCCCAGCATTTT.

This clonotype appeared many times. The chain couples TRBV6-5 to TRBJ1-5; D uncertain. The CDR3 runs 15 residues. The V and J ends lost 6 bases and 0 bases respectively, with 12 bases between them. Germline V gene sequence: CDR1 MNHEY, CDR2 SVGAGI. CDR3 residues: CASRLTEYSNQPQHF. The CDR3 bases are TGTGCCAGCAGACTTACTGAATATAGCAATCAGCCCCAGCATTTT.

This clonotype appeared many times. The chain uses TRBV28 and TRBJ1-5; 8 bases map to TRBD1. Trimming at V came to 2 bases and at J to 1 base, leaving 7 bases not matched to a gene. Germline V lookup: CDR1 MDHEN, CDR2 SYDVKM. The CDR3 spans 17 residues. This CDR3 is CASSLPGQVGSNQPQHF. CDR3 coding DNA: TGTGCCAGCAGTTTACCGGGACAGGTTGGGAGCAATCAGCCCCAGCATTTT.

This chain connects TRBV5-1 to TRBJ2-7, with 7 bases aligning to TRBD1. This CDR3 has 16 amino acids. V dropped 3 bases and J dropped 3; count of bases not matched to a gene: 12. The germline V gene has CDR1 SGHRS and CDR2 YFSETQ. CDR3 sequence: CASSSDLGTVFYEQYF. CDR3 bases: TGCGCCAGCAGCTCCGACCTCGGGACAGTTTTCTACGAGCAGTACTTC.

This clonotype was counted many times. The chain is built from TRBV18 and TRBJ2-3, with D maybe TRBD2 (5 bases). Trimming pared 3 bases from V and 0 bases from J, leaving 16 bases between. Germline CDR1 is KGHSH and CDR2 is LQKENI. The CDR3 has 17 amino acids. Here the CDR3 reads CASSPSISGSSTDTQYF. CDR3 coding DNA: TGTGCCAGCTCACCCTCGATATCGGGGTCTAGCACAGATACGCAGTATTTT.

This clonotype turned up a few times. This sequence joins TRBV18 and TRBJ2-1; TRBD1 agrees at 11 bases. This CDR3 is 15 amino acids long. Germline CDR1 reads KGHSH; CDR2 reads LQKENI. The V and J ends lost 0 bases and 6 bases, in that order; junction bases with no gene match: 1. This CDR3 is CASSPPGQGVNEQFF. CDR3 nucleotides: TGTGCCAGCTCACCACCGGGACAGGGGGTCAATGAGCAGTTCTTC.

Many counts were recorded for this clonotype. The chain joins TRBV5-1 to TRBJ2-2; 8 bases align to TRBD1. V dropped 7 bases and J dropped 7; count of bases not matched to a gene: 9. The germline gives CDR1 SGHRS, CDR2 YFSETQ. The CDR3 loop spans 14 amino acids. The CDR3 DNA follows: TGCGCCAGCGGACGTGACAGGGGTAACGGGGAGCTGTTTTTT. It encodes CASGRDRGNGELFF.

This clonotype has at least ten counts. The gene calls are TRBV7-9 and TRBJ1-1; D is ambiguous. Trimming pared 3 bases from V and 1 base from J, leaving 12 bases between. Germline CDR1 is SEHNR and CDR2 is FQNEAQ (reference sequence). This CDR3 spans 15 amino acids. As DNA, the CDR3 is TGTGCCAGCAGCTTTGACGGCCAGAGGAACACTGAAGCTTTCTTT. Protein: CASSFDGQRNTEAFF.

This clonotype came up many times. This chain links TRBV24-1 with TRBJ2-5; the match to TRBD2 covers 14 bases. Looked up from germline, CDR1 is KGHDR and CDR2 is SFDVKD. V shed 6 bases and J 4 bases; nucleotides not matched to a gene: 3. The CDR3 is 15 residues long. The CDR3 here is CATSWTSGGRETQYF. CDR3 DNA: TGTGCCACCAGTTGGACTAGCGGGGGGAGAGAGACCCAGTACTTC.

This clonotype was observed many times. J is TRBJ1-1 and V is TRBV7-9, with unresolved D. Trimming left V 2 bases short and J 2 bases short, with 6 bases between. The germline gives CDR1 SEHNR, CDR2 FQNEAQ (reference sequence). The CDR3 totals 13 residues. The CDR3 nucleotides read TGTGCCAGCAGCTTATACAGTAACACTGAAGCTTTCTTT. Translated, it gives CASSLYSNTEAFF.

The chain combines TRBV6-6 with TRBJ2-7; no firm D call. CDR3 size: 13 residues. Germline-derived CDR1 and CDR2 are MNHNY and SVGAGI (reference sequence). Between the trimmed V and J ends, which lost 4 bases and 3 bases, there was a span of 10 bases. CDR3 residues: CASSFSLGYEQYF. As DNA, the CDR3 is TGTGCCAGCAGTTTTAGCCTGGGCTACGAGCAGTACTTC.

This chain connects TRBV7-9 to TRBJ2-7; D is perhaps TRBD1 (9 bases). V was pared by 8 bases and J by 4 bases, with 18 bases between. Per the germline V gene, CDR1 is SEHNR and CDR2 is FQNEAQ (reference sequence). The CDR3 has 14 amino acids. CDR3 nucleotide sequence: TGTGCCAGCGCGGGGGGACAGGGTTTGTACGAGCAGTACTTC. This sequence encodes CASAGGQGLYEQYF. Variable domain in full (rest from reference TRBV7-9 and TRBJ2-7): DTGVSQNPRHKITKRGQNVTFRCDPISEHNRLYWYRQTLGQGPEFLTYFQNEAQLEKSRLLSDRFSAERPKGSFSTLEIQRTEQGDSAMYLCASAGGQGLYEQYFGPGTRLTVT.

This clonotype was recorded at least ten times. The rearrangement uses TRBV6-5 and TRBJ2-7; TRBD1 might be the D (5 bases). The CDR3 has 16 residues. The V and J ends lost 0 bases and 0 bases respectively, with 12 bases between them. CDR1 MNHEY and CDR2 SVGAGI come from the germline V gene. In DNA form, the CDR3 reads TGTGCCAGCAGTTACTCAAGGGGTGGTAGCTCCTACGAGCAGTACTTC. Amino acid sequence: CASSYSRGGSSYEQYF.

This chain joins TRBV28 and TRBJ1-2; D gene uncertain. Trimming took off 8 bases at V and 5 bases at J, with 18 bases between the two ends. This CDR3 comprises 14 residues. CDR1 and CDR2 from the germline V gene are MDHEN and SYDVKM. The chain's CDR3 is CASHPPGSSYGYTF. In DNA form, the CDR3 reads TGTGCCAGCCATCCCCCGGGCAGTAGTTATGGCTACACCTTC.

The chain couples TRBV29-1 to TRBJ2-2; D remains ambiguous. The V gene lost 5 bases and the J gene lost 6 bases, with 4 bases spanning the gap. The CDR3 length is 10 residues. The germline V gene encodes CDR1 SQVTM and CDR2 ANQGSEA. The CDR3 coding sequence is TGCAGCGTTTCGGCCGGGGAGCTGTTTTTT. Its translation: CSVSAGELFF.

This clonotype was picked up a small number of times. J is TRBJ2-5 and V is TRBV29-1; D ambiguous. The CDR3 is 12 residues long. V lost 5 bases to trimming and J lost 7 bases, with 14 bases between them. Germline values: CDR1 SQVTM, CDR2 ANQGSEA. The DNA of the CDR3 is TGCAGCGTTTTGTCCTCATCCGGGACCCAGTACTTC. This codes for CSVLSSSGTQYF.

V gene TRBV7-9 combines with J gene TRBJ1-2; D not certain. The CDR3 is 13 residues long. Germline CDR1 SEHNR, CDR2 FQNEAQ (reference sequence). Trimming took off 1 base at V and 7 bases at J, with 10 bases between the two ends. The chain's CDR3 is CASSLVAGIGYTF. The CDR3 nucleotides are TGTGCCAGCAGCTTAGTAGCGGGGATTGGCTACACCTTC.